Listed below are T cell receptor beta chains from one sample, sequenced in a study of blood T cell repertoires in COVID-19. Sequenced by immunoSEQ multiplex PCR; TCRdb stores in-frame clones only, minus some. The sample shows around 60,000 clones, just under 90% of them seen only once. Sequenced input: peripheral blood. These receptors all come from a human donor with active COVID-19. The donor label of this sample is uncertain. CDR3s include the opening cysteine and the closing phenylalanine or tryptophan. A D gene is named only where the DNA matches it firmly. Not all rows give a size; the values are once, few, many and, for expanded clones, a class.

>TRBV9|TRBJ2-3|-|-
TGTGCCAGCAGCTCCGGGAGAGATTCGACAGATACGCAGTATTTT
CASSSGRDSTDTQYF
>TRBV29-1|TRBJ2-2|-|-
TGCAGCGTCGAGGGCAGGGGGAACACCGGGGAGCTGTTTTTT
CSVEGRGNTGELFF
>TRBV27|TRBJ2-1|-|-
TGTGCCAGTGGTGACAGCTACAATGAGCAGTTCTTC
CASGDSYNEQFF
>TRBV19|TRBJ1-6|-|TRBD1
TGTGCCAGTAGTATAGACGAGACCGGGACAGGGAATATTTCACCCCTCCACTTT
CASSIDETGTGNISPLHF
>TRBV6-5|TRBJ2-7|-|-
TGTGTATCCGCTAAGCCACCCTCCTACGAGCAGTACTTC
CVSAKPPSYEQYF
>TRBV25-1|TRBJ1-3|few|-
TGTGCCAGCAGTGACAGGTTAGGAAACACCATATATTTT
CASSDRLGNTIYF
>TRBV14|TRBJ1-2|-|-
TGTGCCAGCAGCCAAGATTTGATTTTGTCGGATGGCTACACCTTC
CASSQDLILSDGYTF
>TRBV7-9|TRBJ2-3|-|-
TGTGCCAGCAGCTTTGGGCTTGCCTTATATGGATCCACAGATACGCAGTATTTT
CASSFGLALYGSTDTQYF
>TRBV2|TRBJ1-1|once|-
TGTGCCAGCAGTCGGGAGGCGATGAACACTGAAGCTTTCTTT
CASSREAMNTEAFF
>TRBV3-1/TRBV3-2|TRBJ2-7|-|-
TGTGCCAGCAGGCGAGCCGTCGGGACGGGGGCCTACGAGCAGTACTTC
CASRRAVGTGAYEQYF
>TRBV13|TRBJ2-5|-|-
TGTGCCAGCAGCTTAGGGACAGGTCAAGAGACCCAGTACTTC
CASSLGTGQETQYF
>TRBV18|TRBJ2-7|-|TRBD2
TGTGCCAGCTCTACCAGGACTAGCGGGGAGGGCGAGCAGTACTTC
CASSTRTSGEGEQYF
>TRBV15|TRBJ2-1|-|TRBD2
TGTGCCACCAGCTCCCGAGACGGGAGGAGAAGTGAGCAGTTCTTC
CATSSRDGRRSEQFF
>TRBV7-9|TRBJ2-2|-|TRBD2
TGTGCCAGCAGCCCCCGACTAGCGGGGGGGCCAATGGGCACCGGGGAGCTGTTTTTT
CASSPRLAGGPMGTGELFF
>TRBV5-6|TRBJ2-7|once|-
TGTGCCAGCAGCTTGGAACAGGGTACATACTACGAGCAGTACTTC
CASSLEQGTYYEQYF
>TRBV6-1|TRBJ1-2|-|-
TGTGCCAGCAGTGAAATCGTACAGGCCGGCCTTTCGAACTATGGCTACACCTTC
CASSEIVQAGLSNYGYTF
>TRBV13|TRBJ2-3|-|TRBD2
TGTGCCAGCAGCAGTTCGGCTAGCGGGGGGGCCCGCACAGATACGCAGTATTTT
CASSSSASGGARTDTQYF
>TRBV7-8|TRBJ2-1|-|-
TGTGCCAGCAGCTTGGGCCGCCCCGGGGGCTCCTACAATGAGCAGTTCTTC
CASSLGRPGGSYNEQFF
>TRBV11-2|TRBJ2-3|-|-
TGTGCCAGCAGCTTAGGACAGGTTGTTAGCACAGATACGCAGTATTTT
CASSLGQVVSTDTQYF
>TRBV6-5|TRBJ2-1|-|-
TGTGCCAGCAGTTACTCGTTTAGAGGCAGCTACAATGAGCAGTTCTTC
CASSYSFRGSYNEQFF
>TRBV3-1/TRBV3-2|TRBJ1-2|-|-
TGTGCCAGCAGCCAAGAGTCACTAACTGGCTACACCTTC
CASSQESLTGYTF
>TRBV7-6|TRBJ2-7|-|TRBD2
TGTGCCAGCAGCTTAGTTAGCGGGCCCAGCTCCTACGAGCAGTACTTC
CASSLVSGPSSYEQYF
>TRBV6-6|TRBJ2-5|once|TRBD2
TGTGCCAGCAGCCAGACTAGCGGGAGAGGGGAGACCCAGTACTTC
CASSQTSGRGETQYF
>TRBV12-3/TRBV12-4|TRBJ1-6|-|-
TGTGCCAGCAGTTTCAGATATAATTCACCCCTCCACTTT
CASSFRYNSPLHF
>TRBV18|TRBJ2-5|-|TRBD2
TGTGCCAGCTCACCACGGGGAGGGGTCCAAGAGACCCAGTACTTC
CASSPRGGVQETQYF
>TRBV7-2|TRBJ2-3|-|TRBD2
TGTGCCAGCAGCTTGCGCGGGGGGTCAGATACGCAGTATTTT
CASSLRGGSDTQYF
>TRBV19|TRBJ1-3|-|-
TGTGCCAGTAGCCAACAGGAAATCTCCGGAAACACCATATATTTT
CASSQQEISGNTIYF
>TRBV19|TRBJ1-1|-|-
TGTGCCAGTAGTATGGGCGGCAGGGTAAACACTGAAGCTTTCTTT
CASSMGGRVNTEAFF
>TRBV7-2|TRBJ2-3|once|-
TGTGCCAGCAGCTTATTCGCCCAGGGTTTAGGAGATACGCAGTATTTT
CASSLFAQGLGDTQYF
>TRBV6-5|TRBJ1-1|-|-
TGTGCCAGCAGTTACTCGAGGGACACCACTGAAGCTTTCTTT
CASSYSRDTTEAFF
>TRBV7-8|TRBJ2-5|-|-
TGTGCCAGCAGCTATACTGATCGTCGCGAGACCCAGTACTTC
CASSYTDRRETQYF
>TRBV6-4|TRBJ2-1|-|TRBD2
TGTGCCAGCAGTGACTCGCCTAGCGGGATAGGGGGTGAGCAGTTCTTC
CASSDSPSGIGGEQFF
>TRBV6-5|TRBJ2-2|-|-
TGTGCCAGCAGGGCGGGGATACTGGCCGGGGAGCTGTTTTTT
CASRAGILAGELFF
>TRBV6-2/TRBV6-3|TRBJ2-5|-|TRBD2
TGTGCCAGCAGTTACTCCTTAGCGGGCGTGTACCAAGAGACCCAGTACTTC
CASSYSLAGVYQETQYF
>TRBV5-1|TRBJ2-1|-|TRBD2
TGCGCCAGCAGCTTGGTAGGACTAGCGGGAATCAATGAGCAGTTCTTC
CASSLVGLAGINEQFF
>TRBV7-9|TRBJ2-7|-|-
TGTGCCAGCAGCAAAAGGTCAGGGTCGGCCTACGAGCAGTACTTC
CASSKRSGSAYEQYF
>TRBV6-6|TRBJ2-7|-|-
TGTGCCAGCAGTCAAACAAGGGGCATCTACGAGCAGTACTTC
CASSQTRGIYEQYF
>TRBV7-3|TRBJ1-1|once|TRBD1
TGTGCCAGCAGCCCAGGGACAGGGGGAGAAGCTTTCTTT
CASSPGTGGEAFF
>TRBV28|TRBJ2-3|-|TRBD2
TGTGCCAGCAGTTTACTAGCGGGAGAGGCAGATACGCAGTATTTT
CASSLLAGEADTQYF
>TRBV21-1|TRBJ2-1|once|-
TGTGCCAGCAGCCGAGCCAGGGGGCACTACAATGAGCAGTTCTTC
CASSRARGHYNEQFF
>TRBV7-2|TRBJ2-3|-|-
TGTGCCAGCAGCTTAAGAACTGCAGATACGCAGTATTTT
CASSLRTADTQYF
>TRBV24-1|TRBJ2-3|once|TRBD1
TGTGCCACCAGTGACCCACCAGGGGGAGCAGATACGCAGTATTTT
CATSDPPGGADTQYF
>TRBV25-1|TRBJ2-6|-|-
TGTGCCAGCAGTGGGGGGGCTGGGGCCAACGTCCTGACTTTC
CASSGGAGANVLTF
>TRBV10-1|TRBJ1-2|-|-
TGCGCCAGCATCCAGAGGACAGAAAATAACTATGGCTACACCTTC
CASIQRTENNYGYTF
>TRBV28|TRBJ1-2|-|-
TGTGCCAGCAGTTTTCAGGCCCTCGGCTACACCTTC
CASSFQALGYTF
>TRBV5-1|TRBJ2-7|-|TRBD1
TGCGCCAGCAGCCGCTTGACAGGGGTAAGGGACGAGCAGTACTTC
CASSRLTGVRDEQYF
>TRBV11-2|TRBJ1-4|-|-
TGTGCCAGCAGCTTAAGAGGGCCGACTAATGAAAAACTGTTTTTT
CASSLRGPTNEKLFF
>TRBV9|TRBJ1-2|-|-
TGTGCCAGCAGCTTTAGACAGACCAACTATGGCTACACCTTC
CASSFRQTNYGYTF
>TRBV19|TRBJ1-1|-|-
TGTGCCAGTAGTGTCCCTCAGGTGAACACTGAAGCTTTCTTT
CASSVPQVNTEAFF
>TRBV7-9|TRBJ2-3|-|-
TGTGCCAGCAGCAGAGAAGGGGGCACAGATACGCAGTATTTT
CASSREGGTDTQYF
>TRBV29-1|TRBJ2-3|-|TRBD1
TGCAGCGTTTACAGGGGGCCCCACACAGATACGCAGTATTTT
CSVYRGPHTDTQYF
>TRBV5-4|TRBJ2-7|-|TRBD2
TGTGCCAGCAGCACTAGCGGGTACGAGCAGTACTTC
CASSTSGYEQYF
>TRBV6-1|TRBJ1-5|few|-
TGTGCCAGCAGTGAGAGTGGCGGCAGCAATCAGCCCCAGCATTTT
CASSESGGSNQPQHF
>TRBV27|TRBJ1-5|few|-
TGTGCCAGCAGTAAGACAGCCCTAGGGAGCAATCAGCCCCAGCATTTT
CASSKTALGSNQPQHF
>TRBV11-1|TRBJ1-1|-|-
TGTGCCAGCAGCTCAGAGACTGCAAACACTGAAGCTTTCTTT
CASSSETANTEAFF